These T cell receptor beta chains were read from a single sample in a study of blood T cell repertoires in COVID-19. Assay used: immunoSEQ multiplex PCR; TCRdb lists only in-frame clones, some missing. The sample yields more than 110,000 clones, 84% seen once. Material for sequencing was peripheral blood. These TCRs come from an older woman with acute or convalescent COVID-19. The CDR3 runs from the conserved cysteine through the conserved F or W.

V,J,CDR3
TRBV3-1/TRBV3-2,TRBJ1-2,CASSPQTNYGYTF
TRBV2,TRBJ1-5,CASTPDRGYQPQHF
TRBV27,TRBJ1-1,CASSPGSRSTEAFF
TRBV6-5,TRBJ2-7,CASSYSGAPYEQYF
TRBV6-1,TRBJ2-3,CASSEQVHTDTQYF
TRBV27,TRBJ1-1,CASRFRDRGNTEAFF
TRBV5-6,TRBJ2-7,CASSAASGRYEQYF
TRBV7-3,TRBJ1-2,CASSLSATGGDYTF
TRBV9,TRBJ2-5,CASSVDPGVETQYF
TRBV18,TRBJ2-7,CASSPQGTGEQYF
TRBV6-5,TRBJ2-7,CASSLLQGDYEQYF
TRBV20-1,TRBJ2-7,CSARNTGEQYF
TRBV28,TRBJ2-1,CASSLLGMDSGNLNEQFF
TRBV5-4,TRBJ1-2,CASSLGQTSGYGYTF
TRBV5-4,TRBJ1-1,CASSSLGGLNTEAFF
TRBV15,TRBJ2-3,CATSRGAAASTDTQYF
TRBV7-2,TRBJ1-1,CASSLGQGDTEAFF
TRBV7-9,TRBJ2-1,CASSLVGWSYNEQFF
TRBV7-2,TRBJ1-5,CASSIYRGGNQPQHF
TRBV19,TRBJ1-5,CASSASGGHNQPQHF
TRBV28,TRBJ1-2,CASSLPGQGRYPDGYTF
TRBV30,TRBJ1-6,CAWAIGAYYNSPLHF
TRBV10-3,TRBJ1-5,CAIRGTGSQPQHF
TRBV29-1,TRBJ2-5,CSVDQGGYQETQYF
TRBV20-1,TRBJ2-7,CSGGRTTEQYF
TRBV19,TRBJ1-5,CASSTGNQPQHF
TRBV25-1,TRBJ2-7,CASSEYRGIYEQYF
TRBV13,TRBJ2-1,CASSRNQGAEQFF
TRBV19,TRBJ2-7,CASSPRQGSIYEQYF
TRBV5-3,TRBJ2-7,CARSPRLGSSYEQYF
TRBV4-1,TRBJ2-4,CASSAEQGARNIQYF
TRBV5-4,TRBJ2-5,CASSLGREETQYF
TRBV4-1,TRBJ2-7,CASSLIPGQGSGYEQYF
TRBV30,TRBJ1-5,CAWSSGQGINQPQHF
TRBV2,TRBJ2-5,CASSEGGSQETQYF
TRBV2,TRBJ2-7,CASLGTATYEQYF
TRBV2,TRBJ2-3,CASTRHPNTQYF
TRBV15,TRBJ1-5,CATSRDRGQPQHF
TRBV2,TRBJ2-1,CASSFWTGNNEQFF
TRBV28,TRBJ2-1,CASSLGTSGRGRNEQFF
TRBV28,TRBJ2-2,CASGRGLVGELFF
TRBV6-5,TRBJ2-6,CASSRSGSGANVLTF
TRBV5-1,TRBJ2-3,CASSLDSGQGVLSTQYF
TRBV27,TRBJ1-2,CASSLAGVYGYTF
TRBV21-1,TRBJ2-7,CASSNSVSGSVNEQYF